This TCR beta chain originates from a study of T cell changes during pregnancy in multiple sclerosis. Sequenced by immunoSEQ multiplex PCR; TCRdb stores in-frame clones only, minus some. The table records about 68,000 clones, 91% of them present only once. This CDR3 is built from 14 residues. The V segment lost 2 bases and the J segment 6 bases; nucleotides outside the gene matches: 5. Germline CDR1 is GTSNPN and CDR2 is SVGIG (reference sequence). This sequence originates from a female donor with multiple sclerosis, enrolled in a pregnancy study. The input for sequencing was peripheral blood, taken in the second trimester of pregnancy. The chain combines TRBV30 with TRBJ1-2, with 11 bases matching TRBD1. The CDR3 region is CAWSPGQGAHGYTF. Written as DNA, the CDR3 is TGTGCCTGGAGTCCAGGACAGGGGGCGCATGGCTACACCTTC.